These 15 T cell receptor beta chains were sequenced from one sample in a study of cytomegalovirus exposure and HLA in healthy donors. The PCR made use of 60 Vbeta and 13 Jbeta primers. Profiled with immunoSEQ multiplex PCR; TCRdb holds only in-frame clones, not every one. The data show more than 90,000 clones, and the top ten clones hold 3.7%. Source material: PBMCs. All receptors derive from a man aged 25-40 years in good health and CMV-seronegative.

This chain joins TRBV5-4 and TRBJ2-1, with D possibly matching TRBD1 (5 bases). V lost 2 bases to trimming and J lost 7 bases, with 19 bases between them. CDR3 length: 16 residues. The germline CDR1 and CDR2 sequences are SGHNT and YYREEE (reference sequence). The CDR3 spells CASSFYLSWGMNEQFF. The CDR3 region has the DNA TGTGCCAGCAGCTTCTATTTAAGCTGGGGCATGAATGAGCAGTTCTTC.

The chain is built from TRBV30 and TRBJ1-6; weak D call: TRBD1 (6 bases). The CDR3 runs to 12 residues. The V end was cut by 5 bases, the J end by 10 bases, with 12 bases between. Germline V CDR1 and CDR2: GTSNPN, SVGIG (reference sequence). CDR3 DNA sequence: TGTGCCTGGGGACAGTCGGGCTCACCCCTCCACTTT. This gives the protein CAWGQSGSPLHF.

This sequence joins TRBV12-5 and TRBJ2-3; possibly TRBD2 for D (5 bases). Germline lookup yields CDR1 LGHNT and CDR2 FRNRAP. Trimming stripped 5 bases from V and 6 bases from J, with 21 bases between. This CDR3 has 16 residues. CDR3: CASGPPPGRAVDTQYF. Here the CDR3 DNA reads TGTGCTAGTGGTCCCCCGCCGGGGAGAGCCGTGGATACGCAGTATTTT.

This rearrangement joins TRBV5-1 to TRBJ2-2; D is possibly TRBD2 (6 bases). The length of the CDR3 is 16 residues. The germline V gene has CDR1 SGHRS and CDR2 YFSETQ. Trimming shortened V by 0 bases and J by 0 bases, and 9 bases separated the two germline ends. The CDR3 bases are TGCGCCAGCAGCTTGGTAGCGGTATCGAACACCGGGGAGCTGTTTTTT. This sequence encodes CASSLVAVSNTGELFF. The variable domain in full, with the rest retrieved from reference TRBV5-1 and TRBJ2-2, is KAGVTQTPRYLIKTRGQQVTLSCSPISGHRSVSWYQQTPGQGLQFLFEYFSETQRNKGNFPGRFSGRQFSNSRSEMNVSTLELGDSALYLCASSLVAVSNTGELFFGEGSRLTVL.

This chain links TRBV7-9 with TRBJ1-1, with D perhaps TRBD1 (6 bases). This CDR3 is 14 amino acids long. CDR1 is SEHNR, CDR2 FQNEAQ, per germline (reference sequence). Trimming stripped 5 bases from V and 0 bases from J, with 10 bases between. CDR3 nucleotide sequence: TGTGCCAGCAGCGCCGGACAGTTGAACACTGAAGCTTTCTTT. This sequence encodes CASSAGQLNTEAFF.

This chain connects TRBV6-1 to TRBJ1-1, with a weak D call TRBD1 (5 bases). CDR3 length: 13 residues. V lost 7 bases, J lost 0 bases, and 9 bases lay in between. The germline V gene has CDR1 MNHNS and CDR2 SASEGT. The CDR3 bases are TGTGCCAGCAACCGACAGCTGAACACTGAAGCTTTCTTT. Its translation: CASNRQLNTEAFF.

The chain carries TRBV6-5 and TRBJ1-1; 11 nucleotides agree with TRBD1. Germline CDR1 MNHEY, CDR2 SVGAGI. J gave up 7 bases and V 4 bases, and 5 bases lay outside the gene matches. The CDR3 is 14 residues long. The CDR3 nucleotides are TGTGCCAGCAGTTTGGACAGGGGGCCGAGTGAAGCTTTCTTT. Encoded protein: CASSLDRGPSEAFF.

V is TRBV4-1 and J is TRBJ2-7; D gene ambiguous. Trimming cost V 1 base and J 2 bases, with 15 bases left between them. Germline-derived CDR1 and CDR2 are MGHRA and YSYEKL. There are 16 residues in the CDR3. The CDR3 spells CASSQGASGQTYEQYF. In DNA, the CDR3 is TGCGCCAGCAGCCAAGGGGCTTCTGGTCAAACCTACGAGCAGTACTTC.

This chain uses TRBV30 with TRBJ2-1; D is possibly TRBD2 (6 bases). Per germline, CDR1 GTSNPN and CDR2 SVGIG (reference sequence). This CDR3 is 13 amino acids long. The V end was cut by 3 bases, the J end by 6 bases, with 12 bases between. Here the CDR3 reads CAWRFGTRNEQFF. The CDR3 DNA follows: TGTGCCTGGAGATTCGGGACTCGCAATGAGCAGTTCTTC.

V and J are TRBV2 and TRBJ2-1, with 10 nucleotides matching TRBD1. J gave up 9 bases and V 4 bases, and 6 bases lay outside the gene matches. The CDR3 has 14 residues. Germline V CDR1 and CDR2: SNHLY, FYNNEI. The CDR3 sequence: CASSGTGGRSEQFF. The DNA for the CDR3 is TGTGCCAGCAGTGGGACAGGGGGGAGAAGTGAGCAGTTCTTC.

The CDR3 loop is CASSLVRPGSNSPLHF. CDR3 nucleotide sequence: TGTGCCAGCAGCTTAGTTCGTCCAGGGTCTAATTCACCCCTCCACTTT. The gene calls are TRBV7-9 and TRBJ1-6; D may be TRBD1 (5 bases). Trimming removed 1 base at V and 6 bases at J, with 13 bases between. This CDR3 has 16 residues. The V gene's germline CDR1 is SEHNR and CDR2 FQNEAQ (reference sequence). The whole variable domain, remainder taken from reference TRBV7-9 and TRBJ1-6, is DTGVSQNPRHKITKRGQNVTFRCDPISEHNRLYWYRQTLGQGPEFLTYFQNEAQLEKSRLLSDRFSAERPKGSFSTLEIQRTEQGDSAMYLCASSLVRPGSNSPLHFGNGTRLTVT.

The gene calls are TRBV29-1 and TRBJ2-2; 11 nucleotides line up with TRBD2. Germline V gene lookup returns CDR1 SQVTM and CDR2 ANQGSEA. V lost 1 base to trimming and J lost 0 bases; unmatched junction nucleotides: 13. The CDR3 runs 20 residues. The CDR3 protein is CSVEALGWASGGTNTGELFF. The DNA of the CDR3 is TGCAGCGTTGAAGCTCTGGGGTGGGCTAGCGGGGGGACGAACACCGGGGAGCTGTTTTTT.

This chain joins TRBV28 and TRBJ2-5; 12 bases are shared with TRBD1. The germline gives CDR1 MDHEN, CDR2 SYDVKM. The CDR3 contains 16 residues. The V and J ends lost 5 bases and 9 bases, in that order; junction bases with no gene match: 13. The CDR3 is CASSPSGQGAFAAQYF. The CDR3 coding sequence is TGTGCCAGCAGTCCATCGGGACAGGGGGCGTTCGCGGCCCAGTACTTC.

The chain uses TRBV9 and TRBJ1-2; TRBD1 is a possible D gene (5 bases). The length of the CDR3 is 15 residues. The germline gives CDR1 SGDLS, CDR2 YYNGEE. Deletions cut 0 bases from V and 6 bases from J, with 15 bases between. The CDR3 spells CASSVVPETEHGYTF. CDR3 DNA sequence: TGTGCCAGCAGCGTAGTCCCCGAGACAGAGCATGGCTACACCTTC.

This chain connects TRBV19 to TRBJ1-1; 9 positions match TRBD1. The J segment lost 8 bases and the V segment lost 5 bases, leaving 9 bases of the junction unmatched. The germline gives CDR1 LNHDA, CDR2 SQIVND (reference sequence). The CDR3 has 14 amino acids. The CDR3 DNA reads as TGTGCCAGTAGTGCAGGACAGGGGTTGGGCGAAGCTTTCTTT. It specifies CASSAGQGLGEAFF.